The entry that follows covers one TCR beta chain sequence. Profiling relied on immunoSEQ multiplex PCR, and the TCRdb table lists in-frame clones only, not all of them. The data show 300,000 to 350,000 clones, roughly 91% seen once. The sample comes from a study of Ad26.COV2.S vaccination and SARS-CoV-2 variants. The treatment: about 20 received Ad26.COV2.S at low or high dose, single or two shots; roughly 5 received placebo; per-sample allocation not given. Day 63 following the first vaccine or placebo injection was when the samples were taken. Spike of the Wuhan-strain SARS-CoV-2 was expressed by an Ad26 vector, which formed the vaccine. This CDR3 is built from 15 residues. Germline CDR1 LGHNA, CDR2 YSLEER. V lost 1 base to trimming and J lost 9 bases; unmatched junction nucleotides: 5.

This receptor was identified in a person aged 18-65 years who received the Ad26.COV2.S COVID-19 vaccine or a placebo. Sample: peripheral blood, taken in a trial of Ad26.COV2.S vaccine versus placebo. This chain uses TRBV4-3 with TRBJ2-1; 11 nucleotides agree with TRBD2. Written as DNA, the CDR3 is TGCGCCAGCAGCCAAGGACTAGCGGGGTTAGGTGAGCAGTTCTTC. It specifies CASSQGLAGLGEQFF.